One and the same sample provided the 11 T cell receptor beta chains below, sequenced in a study of T cell responses to AZD1222 COVID-19 vaccine. Data came from immunoSEQ multiplex PCR; TCRdb stores just in-frame clones and leaves some out. The sample comprises about 100,000 clones, more than 70% of which are singletons, and 5.5% to 8% rests with the top ten. Here the sequenced sample was peripheral blood, taken on day 0 of AZD1222 vaccination. The receptors come from an adult in good health.

The chain couples TRBV27 to TRBJ2-3; D gene uncertain. The germline gives CDR1 MNHEY, CDR2 SMNVEV (reference sequence). Deletions cut 3 bases from V and 5 bases from J, with 12 bases between. This CDR3 is 14 amino acids long. CDR3 in amino acids: CASSLSRAIDTQYF. The DNA of the CDR3 is TGTGCCAGCAGTTTGTCCAGAGCCATAGATACGCAGTATTTT.

V is TRBV19 and J is TRBJ2-7, with D possibly matching TRBD2 (6 bases). This CDR3 is built from 15 residues. The V end lost 1 base, the J end lost 3 bases, and 13 bases lay between the germline ends. CDR1 and CDR2 (germline): LNHDA, SQIVND (reference sequence). The CDR3 DNA follows: TGTGCCAGTAGTATAGCTCCCCGGCGGGGCTACGAGCAGTACTTC. It yields the protein CASSIAPRRGYEQYF.

CDR3 in DNA: TGTGCCACCAGTGATGACCGCCACACCGGGGAGCTGTTTTTT. Amino acids: CATSDDRHTGELFF. The chain is built from TRBV24-1 and TRBJ2-2; unclear D gene. Germline V gene sequence: CDR1 KGHDR, CDR2 SFDVKD. V lost 3 bases and J 3 bases, leaving 7 bases between the germline ends. This CDR3 is built from 14 residues.

V and J are TRBV29-1 and TRBJ2-1; TRBD1 agrees at 10 bases. CDR1 is SQVTM and CDR2 is ANQGSEA in the germline V gene. V shed 7 bases and J 8 bases; nucleotides not matched to a gene: 11. The CDR3 extends over 14 amino acids. The CDR3, as DNA: TGCAGCGGCCGACAGGGGGCGGAAAGCGATGAGCAGTTCTTC. It codes for CSGRQGAESDEQFF.

The chain uses TRBV28 and TRBJ1-2, with D possibly being TRBD1 (5 bases). Germline-derived CDR1 and CDR2 are MDHEN and SYDVKM. The CDR3 totals 14 residues. V lost 6 bases and J lost 5, with 16 bases in between. In DNA form, the CDR3 reads TGTGCCAGCAGGGGCGTGGGGGAGAGGTATGGCTACACCTTC. Its translation is CASRGVGERYGYTF.

The chain links TRBV11-2 to TRBJ2-7; D may be TRBD1 or TRBD2 (6 bases each). The V gene's germline CDR1 is SGHAT and CDR2 FQNNGV. Trimming removed 5 bases from V and 4 bases from J, with 21 bases in between. The CDR3 runs 16 residues. CDR3 in DNA: TGTGCCAGCAGCCCCAGTGGGGGGCCCGGCCCTTACGAGCAGTACTTC. Amino acids: CASSPSGGPGPYEQYF.

This rearrangement joins TRBV4-1 to TRBJ1-2; TRBD1 is a possible D gene (6 bases). V dropped 5 bases and J dropped 8 bases, with 18 bases sitting between them. Germline V gene lookup returns CDR1 MGHRA and CDR2 YSYEKL. The CDR3 spans 14 residues. CDR3 DNA sequence: TGCGCCAGCAGCTCTCAACAGGGAAAGGAAGGCTACACCTTC. It yields the protein CASSSQQGKEGYTF.

The chain uses TRBV3-1 (or the pseudogene TRBV3-2) and TRBJ1-5; TRBD1 matches at 8 bases. This CDR3 spans 14 amino acids. Germline CDR1 LGHDT, CDR2 YNNKEL (reference sequence). With V trimmed by 1 base and J by 6 bases, 2 bases remained unmatched. CDR3 in DNA: TGTGCCAGCAGCCAAGCCAGGGGGCGTCAGCCCCAGCATTTT. This sequence encodes CASSQARGRQPQHF.

This chain joins TRBV11-1 and TRBJ1-1; D is ambiguous. V was cut by 1 base and J by 4 bases, with 10 bases left in between. The CDR3 is 14 residues long. Germline lookup yields CDR1 SGHAT and CDR2 FQDESV (reference sequence). The CDR3 protein is CASSLEAGGTEAFF. The CDR3 coding sequence is TGTGCCAGCAGCTTAGAAGCAGGAGGCACTGAAGCTTTCTTT.

The chain recombines TRBV5-1 with TRBJ1-1; D unclear. Between the trimmed V and J ends, which lost 0 bases and 1 base, there was a span of 7 bases. CDR3 length equals 14 residues. Germline-derived CDR1 and CDR2 are SGHRS and YFSETQ. DNA of the CDR3: TGCGCCAGCAGCTTGGCCAAGGGGAACACTGAAGCTTTCTTT. This translates into CASSLAKGNTEAFF.

The rearrangement links TRBV5-1 to TRBJ1-1; D is unresolved. From germline, CDR1 is SGHRS and CDR2 YFSETQ. The CDR3 spans 15 residues. The V end lost 5 bases, the J end lost 1 base, and 15 bases lay between the germline ends. CDR3 nucleotides: TGCGCCAGCAGTCAAGATATTTTGGGGAACACTGAAGCTTTCTTT. This gives the protein CASSQDILGNTEAFF. Drawing the rest from reference TRBV5-1 and TRBJ1-1, the complete variable domain is KAGVTQTPRYLIKTRGQQVTLSCSPISGHRSVSWYQQTPGQGLQFLFEYFSETQRNKGNFPGRFSGRQFSNSRSEMNVSTLELGDSALYLCASSQDILGNTEAFFGQGTRLTVV.